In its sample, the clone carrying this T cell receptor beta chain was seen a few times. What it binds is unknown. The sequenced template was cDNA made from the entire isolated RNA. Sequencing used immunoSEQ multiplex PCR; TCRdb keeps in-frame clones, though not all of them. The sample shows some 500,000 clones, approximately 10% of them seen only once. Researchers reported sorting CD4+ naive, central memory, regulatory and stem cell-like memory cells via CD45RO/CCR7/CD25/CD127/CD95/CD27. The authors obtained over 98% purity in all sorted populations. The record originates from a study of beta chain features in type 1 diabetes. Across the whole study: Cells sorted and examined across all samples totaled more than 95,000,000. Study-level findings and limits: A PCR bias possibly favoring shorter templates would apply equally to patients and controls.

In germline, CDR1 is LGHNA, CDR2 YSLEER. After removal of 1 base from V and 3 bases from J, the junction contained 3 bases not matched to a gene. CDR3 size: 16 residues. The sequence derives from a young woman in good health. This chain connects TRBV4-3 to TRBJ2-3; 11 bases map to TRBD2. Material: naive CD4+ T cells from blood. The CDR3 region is CASSQGGLAVTDTQYF. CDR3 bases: TGCGCCAGCAGCCAAGGGGGACTAGCGGTGACAGATACGCAGTATTTT.